This T cell receptor (beta chain) was sequenced during a study of early T cells in non-severe SARS-CoV-2 infection. Study at large: RNA in bulk from unsorted whole blood was sequenced, and chains were unpaired.

Overall study results and limits: VDJdb matching skewed toward anti-spike CD8 responses, missing private and CD4 specificities.

There are 14 residues in the CDR3. Trimming at V came to 10 bases and at J to 2 bases, leaving 6 bases not matched to a gene. Germline CDR1 reads SGHTA; CDR2 reads FQGNSA. This clonotype was seen ten or more times. The antigen remains unidentified. Unique molecular identifiers tagged individual cDNA molecules. TCRdb reprocessed the 5' RACE reads with MiXCR, giving one entry per CDR3 protein. In the table there are fewer than 75,000 distinct CDR3 sequences, around 20% of which are singletons. The specimen was whole blood, collected at baseline. The V gene is TRBV7-2, the J gene TRBJ2-2, with 8 bases lining up with TRBD2. The origin of this receptor is an adult who was a healthcare worker with PCR-confirmed SARS-CoV-2 infection or an uninfected control (not recorded which). The CDR3 is CATTAGANTGELFF. Here the CDR3 DNA reads TGTGCCACCACAGCGGGAGCTAACACCGGGGAGCTGTTTTTT.